The TCR beta chain under discussion was sequenced for a study of molecular identifiers for immune sequencing clone quantification. TCRdb re-called the PCR reads through MiXCR, storing one row per CDR3 protein. This table has about 68,000 distinct CDR3 sequences, 18% appearing once. This CDR3 region has 13 residues. V dropped 2 bases and J dropped 1 base, with 5 bases sitting between them. CDR1 is MGHRA, CDR2 YSYEKL, per germline. This clonotype was sampled from a human donor in good health. Some libraries in this study had Jurkat cell RNA spiked in. The rearrangement uses TRBV4-1 and TRBJ1-1; D gene unclear. The sample taken for sequencing was naive CD8+ T cells from blood, with Jurkat cell RNA spiked in. Subset meaning: FACS-sorted CD8+CD4-CCR7+CD45RA+ naive T cells. CDR3 in DNA: TGCGCCAGCAGCCAACATACGAACACTGAAGCTTTCTTT. Translated, it gives CASSQHTNTEAFF.